These 16 T cell receptor beta chains were sequenced from one sample in a study of vaccination effects on CD4 cells after COVID-19. The data were produced by immunoSEQ multiplex PCR, yet TCRdb's version contains in-frame clones alone and is incomplete. The table lists tens of thousands of clones, 65% to 75% of them singletons. These receptors lack a known antigen. The ViraFEST assay expanded antigen-specific CD4+ T cells with viral peptide pools before sequencing. CD4+ T cells were isolated after less than 13 days of culture. All study participants received two doses of BNT162b2 or mRNA-1273 vaccine. The sample in question was CD4+ T cells from PBMCs cultured with HCoV-OC43 spike peptides, obtained after COVID-19 vaccination. Subset noted: HCoV-OC43 spike overlapping peptide pool stimulation. The origin of the receptors is a human donor who received a COVID-19 vaccine.

This chain links TRBV4-2 with TRBJ2-6; 10 bases align to TRBD2. The length of the CDR3 is 20 residues. Germline CDR1 is LGHNA and CDR2 is YNFKEQ. The V segment lost 0 bases and the J segment 0 bases; nucleotides outside the gene matches: 8. The CDR3 sequence: CASSQEPAGGGYSGANVLTF. The CDR3, as DNA: TGTGCCAGCAGCCAAGAGCCAGCGGGAGGGGGGTACTCTGGGGCCAACGTCCTGACTTTC.

The chain joins TRBV2 to TRBJ2-5; TRBD1 is a possible D gene (5 bases). V was trimmed by 4 bases and J by 4 bases, leaving 10 bases between them. The CDR3 runs 13 residues. CDR1 is SNHLY, CDR2 FYNNEI, per germline. The CDR3 spells CASSVGRGETQYF. For the CDR3, the DNA is TGTGCCAGCAGTGTCGGTAGGGGAGAGACCCAGTACTTC. The full variable domain, its missing parts supplied by reference TRBV2 and TRBJ2-5, is EPEVTQTPSHQVTQMGQEVILRCVPISNHLYFYWYRQILGQKVEFLVSFYNNEISEKSEIFDDQFSVERPDGSNFTLKIRSTKLEDSAMYFCASSVGRGETQYFGPGTRLLVL.

The rearrangement links TRBV29-1 to TRBJ2-5; the D gene is possibly TRBD2 (7 bases). V lost 8 bases and J lost 1, with 17 bases in between. The germline CDR1 and CDR2 sequences are SQVTM and ANQGSEA. The CDR3 consists of 14 residues. The DNA for the CDR3 is TGCAGCACGCCCGGGGGGCTTGGCCAAGAGACCCAGTACTTC. Its translation is CSTPGGLGQETQYF.

The chain joins TRBV5-1 to TRBJ2-6; D uncertain. V was cut by 4 bases and J by 4 bases, with 6 bases left in between. CDR1 and CDR2 from the germline V gene are SGHRS and YFSETQ. This CDR3 spans 13 amino acids. CDR3 protein: CASSLSGANVLTF. The CDR3 DNA reads as TGCGCCAGCAGCCTCTCCGGGGCCAACGTCCTGACTTTC.

The chain employs TRBV5-4 and TRBJ2-7; 8 nucleotides line up with TRBD2. The germline CDR1 and CDR2 sequences are SGHNT and YYREEE (reference sequence). V dropped 4 bases and J dropped 0; count of bases not matched to a gene: 6. This CDR3 spans 15 amino acids. The CDR3 DNA sequence: TGTGCCAGCAGCAAACTAGCGGCCCACTCCTACGAGCAGTACTTC. Translation: CASSKLAAHSYEQYF.

The chain joins TRBV11-1 to TRBJ1-2; 10 bases match TRBD1. CDR1 and CDR2 (germline): SGHAT, FQDESV (reference sequence). Trimming took 5 bases from V and 4 from J; bases not matched to a gene: 10. The CDR3 is made up of 16 amino acids. The CDR3 sequence: CASSPDRDRGGYGYTF. CDR3 nucleotides: TGTGCCAGCAGCCCCGACCGGGACAGGGGTGGCTATGGCTACACCTTC.

The rearrangement uses TRBV21-1 and TRBJ1-5. TRBV21-1 is a known pseudogene. The CDR3 length is 19 residues. The CDR3 loop reads CASSKTEIGEIAGNQPQHF. The CDR3 DNA reads TGTGCCAGCAGCAAAACGGAGATCGGGGAGATAGCAGGCAATCAGCCCCAGCATTTT.

The sample holds one count of this clone. The V gene is TRBV5-1, the J gene TRBJ2-7, with no clear D. CDR3 length: 13 amino acids. CDR1 and CDR2 (germline): SGHRS, YFSETQ. Between the trimmed V and J ends, which lost 1 base and 2 bases, there was a span of 7 bases. The CDR3 protein is CASSLRTAYEQYF. DNA of the CDR3: TGCGCCAGCAGCTTGCGGACGGCCTACGAGCAGTACTTC.

The J gene is TRBJ1-1, the V gene TRBV18, with 7 bases lining up with TRBD1. Per the germline V gene, CDR1 is KGHSH and CDR2 is LQKENI. This CDR3 has 15 amino acids. The trim removed 4 bases at V and 14 bases at J, leaving 19 bases unmatched. CDR3 DNA: TGTGCCAGCTCACATAACGAAGACAGGGAGTGGGATCCGTTCTTT. This encodes CASSHNEDREWDPFF.

The J gene is TRBJ2-3, the V gene TRBV15, with D unclear. V lost 5 bases and J lost 2, with 11 bases in between. Germline values: CDR1 LNHNV, CDR2 YYDKDF (reference sequence). The CDR3 has 14 amino acids. The CDR3 protein is CATSPAPNTDTQYF. The CDR3 DNA is TGTGCCACCAGCCCAGCACCCAACACAGATACGCAGTATTTT.

This clone was counted only a few times. This chain links TRBV7-6 with TRBJ1-5; 9 bases align to TRBD1. The V and J ends lost 5 bases and 2 bases, in that order; junction bases with no gene match: 4. There are 15 residues in the CDR3. CDR1 SGHVS and CDR2 FNYEAQ come from the germline V gene. CDR3 residues: CASSAGQGGNQPQHF. CDR3 nucleotides: TGTGCCAGCAGCGCGGGACAGGGCGGCAATCAGCCCCAGCATTTT.

This clone showed up just once. CDR3 sequence reads: CASSPLAGGYNEQFF. The CDR3 coding sequence is TGTGCCAGCAGCCCTTTGGCGGGGGGGTACAATGAGCAGTTCTTC. The V gene is TRBV5-6, the J gene TRBJ2-1; 9 bases are shared with TRBD2. Germline CDR1 and CDR2: SGHDT and YYEEEE. The CDR3 is made up of 15 amino acids. With V trimmed by 4 bases and J by 4 bases, 6 bases remained unmatched.

The rearrangement uses TRBV20-1 and TRBJ1-6; 12 nucleotides match TRBD1. Germline CDR1 and CDR2: DFQATT and SNEGSKA (reference sequence). Unmatched junction bases numbered 7, after V lost 3 bases and J lost 1 base. The CDR3 is 18 residues long. CDR3 sequence: CSASWGQGARSYNSPLHF. In nucleotides, the CDR3 is TGCAGTGCTAGTTGGGGACAGGGGGCTAGGTCCTATAATTCACCCCTCCACTTT.

The J gene is TRBJ1-2, the V gene TRBV7-9; TRBD1 aligns across 7 bases. Looked up from germline, CDR1 is SEHNR and CDR2 is FQNEAQ (reference sequence). J lost 6 bases, V lost 5 bases, and 12 bases had no gene match. The CDR3 length is 15 residues. In DNA, the CDR3 is TGTGCCAGCAGCCCGATCGGGACAGTGAAAAATGGCTACACCTTC. It codes for CASSPIGTVKNGYTF.

Here the CDR3 reads CASSTTGLSEAFF. DNA for the CDR3: TGTGCCAGCAGCACCACAGGGTTGTCTGAAGCTTTCTTT. V gene TRBV9 combines with J gene TRBJ1-1; D is possibly TRBD1 (6 bases). CDR3 size: 13 residues. V dropped 4 bases and J dropped 6 bases, with 13 bases sitting between them. The V gene's germline CDR1 is SGDLS and CDR2 YYNGEE.

The chain combines TRBV3-1 (or the pseudogene TRBV3-2) with TRBJ2-7; perhaps D is TRBD1 or TRBD2 (6 bases each). Trimming left V 2 bases short and J 2 bases short, with 10 bases between. Germline loops: CDR1 LGHDT, CDR2 YNNKEL (reference sequence). The CDR3 has 14 residues. CDR3 sequence (DNA): TGTGCCAGCAGCCAAAGGAGGGGGACCTACGAGCAGTACTTC. Protein: CASSQRRGTYEQYF.